This TCR beta chain is from a study of human thymus T cells. Study results and limitations: Related research described thymic repertoires that were highly overlapping among unrelated individuals.

Surgeons resected thymus tissue during corrective heart surgery. Measured with immunoSEQ multiplex PCR; TCRdb has only the in-frame clones, and not every one. The sample lists roughly 86,000 clones; around 96% were seen once. On this clone itself: Its cognate antigen is unknown.

Trimming removed 4 bases from V and 1 base from J; junction bases left unmatched: 4. This CDR3 contains 14 residues. Germline assignment: CDR1 MNHEY and CDR2 SMNVEV (reference sequence). The J gene is TRBJ2-7, the V gene TRBV27, with 7 bases that match TRBD2. The TCR originated in a boy younger than two with a congenital heart defect but otherwise immunologically healthy. Sequences were obtained from thymus tissue. CDR3 residues: CASSCQRDSYEQYF. In DNA form, the CDR3 reads TGTGCCAGCAGTTGCCAGCGGGATTCCTACGAGCAGTACTTC.